These 29 T cell receptor beta chains were sequenced from one sample in a study of T cells after yellow fever vaccination. TCRdb redid the calling of the 5' RACE reads with MiXCR, one entry per CDR3 protein. The data show 300,000 to 350,000 distinct CDR3 sequences, approximately 4% seen once. Sequencing was performed on PBMCs, taken 15 days after the yellow fever booster vaccination. The receptors originated from a man aged 18-30 years who received the YFV17D yellow fever vaccine.

There are many counts of this clonotype. V gene TRBV7-9 combines with J gene TRBJ2-6, with 7 bases aligning to TRBD2. The ends lost 0 bases at V and 0 bases at J; junction bases unmatched: 8. This CDR3 region has 19 residues. Germline CDR1 SEHNR, CDR2 FQNEAQ (reference sequence). The CDR3 DNA follows: TGTGCCAGCAGCTTAGCGCTATTAGCGGGCCGCTCTGGGGCCAACGTCCTGACTTTC. It codes for CASSLALLAGRSGANVLTF.

The CDR3 region is CASSLDRGYRYF. The CDR3 region has the DNA TGTGCCAGCAGCTTAGACAGGGGGTACCGGTATTTT. V usage is TRBV7-2 and J usage is TRBJ2-3; 8 nucleotides line up with TRBD1. This CDR3 region has 12 residues. Looked up from germline, CDR1 is SGHTA and CDR2 is FQGNSA. The junction had 5 bases not matched to a gene; V was cut back by 1 base and J by 14 bases.

This clonotype came up many times. The V call is TRBV4-3, the J call TRBJ2-2, with 12 bases aligning to TRBD2. CDR1 LGHNA and CDR2 YSLEER come from the germline V gene. With V trimmed by 4 bases and J by 7 bases, 7 bases remained unmatched. The CDR3 has 16 residues. CDR3 nucleotide sequence: TGCGCCAGCAGCCTACTAGCGGGGGGTAGCAGCGGGGAGCTGTTTTTT. Its protein is CASSLLAGGSSGELFF.

In its sample, this clonotype was seen many times. The chain couples TRBV5-1 to TRBJ2-6, with D possibly being TRBD2 (5 bases). V lost 5 bases, J lost 2 bases, and 8 bases lay in between. Germline V gives CDR1 SGHRS, CDR2 YFSETQ. The CDR3 runs to 14 residues. The CDR3 sequence is CASRYGAGANVLTF. The CDR3 DNA follows: TGCGCCAGCAGATACGGGGCTGGGGCCAACGTCCTGACTTTC. The complete variable domain, with remaining parts taken from reference TRBV5-1 and TRBJ2-6, reads KAGVTQTPRYLIKTRGQQVTLSCSPISGHRSVSWYQQTPGQGLQFLFEYFSETQRNKGNFPGRFSGRQFSNSRSEMNVSTLELGDSALYLCASRYGAGANVLTFGAGSRLTVL.

This clonotype was observed many times. The chain recombines TRBV11-2 with TRBJ2-1; D ambiguous. This CDR3 comprises 14 residues. Germline V gene data show CDR1 as SGHAT and CDR2 as FQNNGV. V dropped 5 bases and J dropped 1 base, with 9 bases sitting between them. CDR3 coding DNA: TGTGCCAGCAGCCCCGCTGCTTCCTACAATGAGCAGTTCTTC. This encodes CASSPAASYNEQFF.

This clonotype was picked up many times. This chain links TRBV12-3 or TRBV12-4 with TRBJ2-5; D perhaps matches TRBD1 (5 bases). This CDR3 spans 15 amino acids. The germline V and J ends were trimmed by 3 bases and 2 bases, with 13 bases remaining between them. The CDR3 here is CASSFTRYRQETQYF. The CDR3, as DNA: TGTGCCAGCAGTTTCACGAGATACAGGCAAGAGACCCAGTACTTC.

This clonotype was counted many times. V gene TRBV20-1 combines with J gene TRBJ2-3; TRBD2 matches 8 bases. From germline, CDR1 is DFQATT and CDR2 SNEGSKA (reference sequence). This CDR3 contains 15 residues. The trim removed 6 bases at V and 0 bases at J, leaving 8 bases unmatched. DNA for the CDR3: TGCAGTGCGCCGCGGGGGGATGAAAGCACAGATACGCAGTATTTT. Protein: CSAPRGDESTDTQYF.

This clonotype was picked up many times. J is TRBJ1-2 and V is TRBV4-1; 7 bases align to TRBD1. The CDR3 loop spans 14 amino acids. V lost 2 bases, J lost 5 bases, and 5 bases stayed unmatched. CDR1 and CDR2 from the germline V gene are MGHRA and YSYEKL. For the CDR3, the DNA is TGCGCCAGCAGCCAACTCGGGACAGAGTATGGCTACACCTTC. Translation gives CASSQLGTEYGYTF.

This clonotype was picked up a small number of times. The CDR3 DNA follows: TGTGCCAGCAGCTACCGACGAAGCACTGAAGCTTTCTTT. Translation: CASSYRRSTEAFF. The genes are TRBV7-8 and TRBJ1-1, with D hard to call. V lost 4 bases and J lost 4, with 10 bases in between. Germline-derived CDR1 and CDR2 are SGHVS and FQNEAQ. This CDR3 is built from 13 residues.

V is TRBV29-1 and J is TRBJ2-7; the D is unclear. The ends were cut back, 2 bases at V and 2 bases at J, with 13 bases in the middle. Looked up from germline, CDR1 is SQVTM and CDR2 is ANQGSEA. This CDR3 has 14 amino acids. The CDR3: CSVEIPDRPYEQYF. The CDR3 coding sequence is TGCAGCGTTGAAATCCCGGATCGACCCTACGAGCAGTACTTC.

A few counts support this clonotype. The chain carries TRBV6-5 and TRBJ2-3; a possible D gene is TRBD2 (6 bases). V shed 6 bases and J shed 9 bases, with 19 bases lying between them. CDR1 MNHEY and CDR2 SVGAGI come from the germline V gene. This CDR3 has 14 residues. CDR3 region: CASRPLSAGRTQYF. In DNA form, the CDR3 reads TGTGCCAGCAGGCCGTTATCGGCGGGGCGGACGCAGTATTTT.

The rearrangement joins TRBV12-3 or TRBV12-4 to TRBJ2-5; 9 nucleotides match TRBD1. The CDR3 loop spans 13 amino acids. J was trimmed by 4 bases and V by 5 bases; bases with no gene match: 2. In DNA form, the CDR3 reads TGTGCCAGCAGTCCACAGGGGGCAGAGACCCAGTACTTC. Translated, it gives CASSPQGAETQYF.

This clonotype was seen ten or more times. The rearrangement uses TRBV18 and TRBJ1-2; D is unresolved. The CDR3 runs 14 residues. V was pared by 3 bases and J by 1 base, with 9 bases between. In germline, CDR1 is KGHSH, CDR2 LQKENI. CDR3 amino acids: CASSPSVGNYGYTF. CDR3 DNA: TGTGCCAGCTCACCCTCCGTGGGTAACTATGGCTACACCTTC.

There are many counts of this clonotype. The chain combines TRBV9 with TRBJ2-3; TRBD2 is a possible D gene (5 bases). Germline V gives CDR1 SGDLS, CDR2 YYNGEE. This CDR3 is built from 15 residues. V shed 3 bases and J shed 2 bases, with 13 bases lying between them. CDR3 sequence (DNA): TGTGCCAGCAGCGCTAGCCGGACTCCCACAGATACGCAGTATTTT. Translation gives CASSASRTPTDTQYF.

This clonotype was recorded many times. The chain is built from TRBV7-9 and TRBJ2-2; 8 nucleotides line up with TRBD2. With V trimmed by 5 bases and J by 1 base, 6 bases remained unmatched. The CDR3 contains 16 residues. Looked up from germline, CDR1 is SEHNR and CDR2 is FQNEAQ (reference sequence). This CDR3 is CASSIEGLGNTGELFF. CDR3 in DNA: TGTGCCAGCAGCATAGAGGGACTAGGGAACACCGGGGAGCTGTTTTTT. Full variable domain (missing parts from reference TRBV7-9 and TRBJ2-2): DTGVSQNPRHKITKRGQNVTFRCDPISEHNRLYWYRQTLGQGPEFLTYFQNEAQLEKSRLLSDRFSAERPKGSFSTLEIQRTEQGDSAMYLCASSIEGLGNTGELFFGEGSRLTVL.

This clonotype appeared many times. This chain connects TRBV7-6 to TRBJ2-5; 14 nucleotides line up with TRBD2. Germline V CDR1 and CDR2: SGHVS, FNYEAQ. The CDR3 sequence is 16 residues long. The J segment lost 1 base and the V segment lost 5 bases, leaving 3 bases of the junction unmatched. CDR3 residues: CASSRGLAGAQETQYF. The CDR3 DNA reads TGTGCCAGCAGCCGGGGACTAGCGGGGGCCCAAGAGACCCAGTACTTC.

A note on this clonotype: A read error may account for a junction end that differs from germline. The CDR3 here is CASRAPGQGRYEEYF. The CDR3 region has the DNA TGTGCCAGCAGGGCGCCGGGACAGGGTCGTTACGAGGAGTACTTC. V is TRBV11-2 and J is TRBJ2-7; 9 nucleotides align to TRBD1. The germline V gene encodes CDR1 SGHAT and CDR2 FQNNGV. The CDR3 covers 15 residues.

The rearrangement links TRBV18 to TRBJ2-5; TRBD1 agrees at 7 bases. The length of the CDR3 is 14 residues. The V segment lost 2 bases and the J segment 7 bases; nucleotides outside the gene matches: 7. Germline CDR1 KGHSH, CDR2 LQKENI. The CDR3 nucleotides read TGTGCCAGCTCACCAGGGGACAGATACGCGACCCAGTACTTC. It encodes CASSPGDRYATQYF.

This clonotype appeared many times. The CDR3 nucleotides read TGTGCCACCAGCAGAGCGAGCGACCCCACCAAAAACATTCAGTACTTC. It codes for CATSRASDPTKNIQYF. The chain is built from TRBV15 and TRBJ2-4, with D hard to call. Germline V gene lookup returns CDR1 LNHNV and CDR2 YYDKDF (reference sequence). CDR3 size: 16 residues. V was shortened by 1 base and J by 2 bases, with 12 bases between the two germline ends.

This clonotype was recorded at least ten times. The DNA for the CDR3 is TGTGCTAGTGGTCCGCAGTCTAACTATGGCTACACCTTC. This codes for CASGPQSNYGYTF. The genes are TRBV12-5 and TRBJ1-2; no clear D. Germline V gene data show CDR1 as LGHNT and CDR2 as FRNRAP. The CDR3 has 13 amino acids. Trimming took 5 bases from V and 0 from J, leaving 7 bases between them.

This clonotype appeared many times. This chain links TRBV5-1 with TRBJ1-2; 8 bases match TRBD1. Germline CDR1 is SGHRS and CDR2 is YFSETQ. CDR3 length: 14 amino acids. Germline trimming cut 3 bases from V and 6 bases from J; bases unmatched to any gene: 7. CDR3 amino acids: CASSSRTGKDGYTF. The CDR3, as DNA: TGCGCCAGCAGCTCCCGGACAGGGAAGGATGGCTACACCTTC.

The chain has TRBV6-2 or TRBV6-3 and TRBJ1-2; 9 bases are shared with TRBD1. Germline CDR1 reads MNHEY; CDR2 reads SVGEGT. The CDR3 contains 16 residues. After removal of 0 bases from V and 4 bases from J, the junction contained 6 bases not matched to a gene. The chain's CDR3 is CASSYSSTGGIYGYTF. Here the CDR3 DNA reads TGTGCCAGCAGTTACTCGAGTACAGGGGGCATCTATGGCTACACCTTC.

In this sample, this clonotype turned up many times. The chain links TRBV7-9 to TRBJ1-1, with TRBD1 as a possible D gene (5 bases). Per the germline V gene, CDR1 is SEHNR and CDR2 is FQNEAQ (reference sequence). There are 15 residues in the CDR3. Trimming stripped 5 bases from V and 0 bases from J, with 13 bases between. This CDR3 reads CASSPRGTMNTEAFF. In DNA, the CDR3 is TGTGCCAGCAGCCCTCGGGGGACCATGAACACTGAAGCTTTCTTT.

This clonotype was observed at least ten times. The chain combines TRBV7-3 with TRBJ2-2; 8 bases agree with TRBD2. CDR3 length equals 16 residues. J lost 5 bases, V lost 2 bases, and 7 bases had no gene match. Germline CDR1 is SGHTA and CDR2 is FQGTGA. The CDR3 protein is CASSLAGGPQTGELFF. The DNA of the CDR3 is TGTGCCAGCAGCTTAGCGGGGGGTCCCCAAACCGGGGAGCTGTTTTTT.

V gene TRBV7-6 combines with J gene TRBJ2-1; 13 positions match TRBD2. Germline CDR1 and CDR2: SGHVS and FNYEAQ. The CDR3 consists of 17 residues. With V trimmed by 1 base and J by 0 bases, 0 bases remained unmatched. The CDR3 reads CASSLGTSGSSYNEQFF. DNA of the CDR3: TGTGCCAGCAGCTTAGGGACTAGCGGGAGCTCCTACAATGAGCAGTTCTTC.

V usage is TRBV29-1 and J usage is TRBJ2-7; TRBD2 might be the D (5 bases). This CDR3 has 11 amino acids. Per germline, CDR1 SQVTM and CDR2 ANQGSEA. V lost 4 bases, J lost 6 bases, and 10 bases lay in between. CDR3 in DNA: TGCAGCGTTGTCTCCGCGGGCGAGCAGTACGTC. Its translation is CSVVSAGEQYV.

This clonotype was seen many times. J is TRBJ2-7 and V is TRBV7-8; the match to TRBD2 covers 11 bases. CDR1 SGHVS and CDR2 FQNEAQ come from the germline V gene. The CDR3 is 15 residues long. V shed 6 bases and J 2 bases; nucleotides not matched to a gene: 6. CDR3 in DNA: TGTGCCAGCAGGCGGACTAGCGGGTCTACCTACGAGCAGTACTTC. Translating gives CASRRTSGSTYEQYF.

This clonotype occurred a few times. This sequence joins TRBV6-2 or TRBV6-3 and TRBJ1-1; tentative D call: TRBD1 (5 bases). Looked up from germline, CDR1 is MNHEY and CDR2 is SVGEGT. The CDR3 contains 15 residues. V was cut by 2 bases and J by 3 bases, with 13 bases left in between. CDR3 DNA sequence: TGTGCCAGCAGTTACGGCCTGGTAGGGGACACTGAAGCTTTCTTT. Protein: CASSYGLVGDTEAFF.

This clonotype has a count of ten or more. Mismatch with germline at one junction end may stem from a read error. The J gene is TRBJ2-1, the V gene TRBV7-9; D might be TRBD1 or TRBD2, each matching 5 bases. Germline-derived CDR1 and CDR2 are SEHNR and FQNEAQ (reference sequence). The CDR3 is made up of 12 amino acids. The CDR3 loop reads CASSLAGRSGVF. DNA of the CDR3: TGTGCCAGCAGCTTAGCGGGGCGTTCCGGGGTCTTC.